These 8 T cell receptor beta chains were all obtained from the same sample, sequenced in a study of CD8 T cells in Susac syndrome. An amount of RNA that ranged from about 0.45 to 1 ug was reverse transcribed with random hexamers. TCRdb passed the immunoSEQ multiplex PCR reads through MiXCR, listing each CDR3 protein once. The data show approximately 210,000 distinct CDR3 sequences, less than 95% seen once. The sequenced material came from CD4+ T cells from PBMCs. The receptors stem from a human donor with Susac syndrome.

This chain uses TRBV27 with TRBJ2-5; D is undetermined. Germline loops: CDR1 MNHEY, CDR2 SMNVEV (reference sequence). The CDR3 runs 12 residues. V lost 6 bases and J 7 bases, leaving 12 bases between the germline ends. CDR3 region: CASSRPPGTQYF. In DNA form, the CDR3 reads TGTGCCAGCAGCCGACCCCCCGGGACCCAGTACTTC.

In DNA, the CDR3 is TGTGCCTGGACGACAGTTAACACTGAAGCTTTCTTT. It is translated as CAWTTVNTEAFF. The V gene is TRBV30, the J gene TRBJ1-1; perhaps TRBD1 as D (5 bases). The CDR3 sequence is 12 residues long. Trimming left V 4 bases short and J 2 bases short, with 8 bases between. Germline CDR1 reads GTSNPN; CDR2 reads SVGIG (reference sequence).

The chain combines TRBV24-1 with TRBJ2-3; no firm D call. The CDR3 is 12 residues long. Trimming removed 5 bases from V and 6 bases from J, with 8 bases in between. Per germline, CDR1 KGHDR and CDR2 SFDVKD. The CDR3 DNA reads as TGTGCCACCAGTGGTCTGCTGGATACGCAGTATTTT. It is translated as CATSGLLDTQYF.

The V and J genes are TRBV29-1 and TRBJ2-2, with D possibly matching TRBD1 (5 bases). The CDR3 runs to 15 residues. Germline V gives CDR1 SQVTM, CDR2 ANQGSEA. Trimming removed 1 base from V and 9 bases from J, with 18 bases in between. CDR3 sequence (DNA): TGCAGCGTTGAAGTGGACAAGGGATCTCGCCGGGAGCTGTTTTTT. Amino acids: CSVEVDKGSRRELFF.

The chain uses TRBV30 and TRBJ1-2; 9 nucleotides line up with TRBD1. V gave up 5 bases and J gave up 3 bases; unmatched junction bases: 4. This CDR3 has 13 residues. The germline V gene has CDR1 GTSNPN and CDR2 SVGIG (reference sequence). The CDR3 sequence: CAWARDRDYGYTF. CDR3 coding DNA: TGTGCCTGGGCCCGGGACAGGGACTATGGCTACACCTTC.

This clonotype was observed a few times. V usage is TRBV4-1 and J usage is TRBJ1-1; TRBD1 aligns across 8 bases. Germline CDR1 and CDR2: MGHRA and YSYEKL. Trimming cost V 0 bases and J 3 bases; bases outside gene matches: 6. CDR3 size: 16 residues. The CDR3, as DNA: TGCGCCAGCAGCCAAGAGACAGGGGAGTTTGACACTGAAGCTTTCTTT. This gives the protein CASSQETGEFDTEAFF.

This chain joins TRBV20-1 and TRBJ2-1; 7 bases fit TRBD2. CDR3 length: 14 amino acids. V was pared by 5 bases and J by 1 base, with 5 bases of the junction left unmatched. CDR1 is DFQATT and CDR2 is SNEGSKA in the germline V gene (reference sequence). The CDR3 region is CSAWGGLSYNEQFF. CDR3 in DNA: TGCAGTGCTTGGGGGGGACTTTCCTACAATGAGCAGTTCTTC.

The chain is built from TRBV5-6 and TRBJ1-2, with 8 bases matching TRBD1. The germline V gene has CDR1 SGHDT and CDR2 YYEEEE. The CDR3 is made up of 16 amino acids. J was trimmed by 3 bases and V by 4 bases; bases with no gene match: 11. Written as DNA, the CDR3 is TGTGCCAGCAGCGACGCCGGGACAGGTGACCACTATGGCTACACCTTC. It encodes CASSDAGTGDHYGYTF.